The 23 T cell receptor beta chains in this list originate from one sample, sequenced in a study of blood T cell repertoires in COVID-19. Profiling relied on immunoSEQ multiplex PCR, and the TCRdb table lists in-frame clones only, not all of them. Here the sample spans some 33,000 clones, 87% being singletons. The source material was peripheral blood. Receptors originate from a man aged 55-75 years with acute or convalescent COVID-19.

This clone was detected once. The rearrangement joins TRBV27 to TRBJ2-2, with 9 positions matching TRBD1. The CDR3 consists of 16 residues. After removal of 8 bases from V and 7 bases from J, the junction contained 14 bases not matched to a gene. The germline gives CDR1 MNHEY, CDR2 SMNVEV (reference sequence). The CDR3 reads CASEGSGTGHVGELFF. CDR3 in DNA: TGTGCCAGCGAAGGTAGTGGGACAGGGCATGTCGGGGAGCTGTTTTTT.

The genes are TRBV9 and TRBJ1-6; a possible D gene is TRBD1 (5 bases). Germline values: CDR1 SGDLS, CDR2 YYNGEE. The ends were cut back, 5 bases at V and 0 bases at J, with 12 bases in the middle. The CDR3 has 16 amino acids. In DNA form, the CDR3 reads TGTGCCAGCAGATCAGGGCTCAGCTCCTATAATTCACCCCTCCACTTT. Its translation: CASRSGLSSYNSPLHF.

The V gene is TRBV19, the J gene TRBJ2-7; D perhaps matches TRBD2 (6 bases). Germline values: CDR1 LNHDA, CDR2 SQIVND (reference sequence). V gave up 2 bases and J gave up 4 bases, with 9 bases separating them. The CDR3 runs 13 residues. CDR3 residues: CASSISGSYEQYV. The CDR3 DNA reads TGTGCCAGTAGTATATCCGGGAGTTACGAGCAGTACGTC.

This chain uses TRBV9 with TRBJ2-2; D not resolved. The CDR3 covers 16 residues. The germline gives CDR1 SGDLS, CDR2 YYNGEE. Trimming shortened V by 6 bases and J by 0 bases, and 15 bases separated the two germline ends. The CDR3 spells CASNPTATANTGELFF. The CDR3 DNA follows: TGTGCCAGCAATCCGACCGCGACTGCGAACACCGGGGAGCTGTTTTTT. The entire variable domain, with the rest obtained from reference TRBV9 and TRBJ2-2, is as follows: DSGVTQTPKHLITATGQRVTLRCSPRSGDLSVYWYQQSLDQGLQFLIQYYNGEERAKGNILERFSAQQFPDLHSELNLSSLELGDSALYFCASNPTATANTGELFFGEGSRLTVL.

This chain's CDR3 is CASSRDRRNTGELFF. CDR3 DNA sequence: TGTGCCAGCAGCCGGGACAGGAGGAACACCGGGGAGCTGTTTTTT. The chain recombines TRBV7-8 with TRBJ2-2; TRBD1 aligns across 8 bases. V lost 5 bases, J lost 1 base, and 3 bases stayed unmatched. Germline lookup yields CDR1 SGHVS and CDR2 FQNEAQ. The CDR3 sequence is 15 residues long.

This sequence joins TRBV12-5 and TRBJ2-1, with 13 bases that match TRBD2. The CDR3 length is 14 residues. Germline assignment: CDR1 LGHNT and CDR2 FRNRAP. Trimming removed 8 bases from V and 7 bases from J; junction bases left unmatched: 5. The CDR3 is CASSGLAGFNEQFF. CDR3 DNA: TGTGCTAGTTCGGGACTAGCGGGATTTAATGAGCAGTTCTTC.

This clone was counted a single time. The V and J genes are TRBV28 and TRBJ2-1, with D possibly matching TRBD1 (6 bases). Trimming removed 4 bases from V and 4 bases from J, with 17 bases in between. Germline assignment: CDR1 MDHEN and CDR2 SYDVKM. The length of the CDR3 is 16 residues. The CDR3 reads CASSSQGARQYNEQFF. CDR3 in DNA: TGTGCCAGCAGTTCACAGGGAGCCCGCCAGTACAATGAGCAGTTCTTC.

This clone was counted only a few times. The chain has TRBV13 and TRBJ1-3; TRBD1 agrees at 7 bases. Germline-derived CDR1 and CDR2 are PRHDT and FYEKMQ (reference sequence). V was pared by 5 bases and J by 7 bases, with 11 bases of the junction left unmatched. There are 15 residues in the CDR3. CDR3 amino acids: CASSTGGGGANTIYF. CDR3 DNA sequence: TGTGCCAGCAGCACCGGTGGAGGGGGCGCGAACACCATATATTTT.

This chain connects TRBV5-5 to TRBJ1-2, with TRBD1 matching over 8 bases. The CDR3 runs to 17 residues. The V gene's germline CDR1 is SGHKS and CDR2 YYEKEE (reference sequence). V was clipped by 4 bases and J by 4 bases; unmatched bases: 15. CDR3 in DNA: TGTGCCAGCAGCCCACACCTTTCTTGGACAGGGACCTATGGCTACACCTTC. Its translation is CASSPHLSWTGTYGYTF.

The chain links TRBV7-2 to TRBJ2-3; tentative D call: TRBD1 (5 bases). Germline lookup yields CDR1 SGHTA and CDR2 FQGNSA. V was cut by 2 bases and J by 4 bases, with 10 bases left in between. CDR3 size: 14 residues. The CDR3 sequence is CASSLMGQSDTQYF. The CDR3 nucleotides are TGTGCCAGCAGCTTAATGGGGCAATCAGATACGCAGTATTTT.

The chain links TRBV11-3 to TRBJ2-1, with 8 bases fitting TRBD1. Trimming at V came to 3 bases and at J to 7 bases, leaving 8 bases not matched to a gene. The CDR3 has 15 amino acids. Per germline, CDR1 SGHNT and CDR2 YENEEA. CDR3 coding DNA: TGTGCCAGCAGCTTGGGGCAGGGGGCCCGGAATGAGCAGTTCTTC. It specifies CASSLGQGARNEQFF. Complete variable domain (other parts from reference TRBV11-3 and TRBJ2-1): EAGVVQSPRYKIIEKKQPVAFWCNPISGHNTLYWYLQNLGQGPELLIRYENEEAVDDSQLPKDRFSAERLKGVDSTLKIQPAELGDSAVYLCASSLGQGARNEQFFGPGTRLTVL.

The chain employs TRBV19 and TRBJ2-1; D possibly corresponds to TRBD2 (6 bases). CDR3 size: 14 residues. Germline CDR1 is LNHDA and CDR2 is SQIVND (reference sequence). Trimming shortened V by 6 bases and J by 7 bases, and 16 bases separated the two germline ends. CDR3 DNA sequence: TGTGCCAGTAGGGGCGGGATGCTGAGTAATGAGCAGTTCTTC. This sequence encodes CASRGGMLSNEQFF.

The gene calls are TRBV18 and TRBJ1-1, with TRBD1 as a possible D gene (5 bases). Germline V gives CDR1 KGHSH, CDR2 LQKENI. V was trimmed by 0 bases and J by 5 bases, leaving 16 bases between them. CDR3 size: 16 residues. The CDR3 here is CASSPPSGGLGTEAFF. The CDR3 coding sequence is TGTGCCAGCTCACCACCATCGGGGGGGTTGGGAACTGAAGCTTTCTTT.

V and J are TRBV27 and TRBJ2-3; 9 positions match TRBD2. Germline V lookup: CDR1 MNHEY, CDR2 SMNVEV (reference sequence). This CDR3 spans 14 amino acids. V lost 5 bases, J lost 5 bases, and 5 bases stayed unmatched. The CDR3 sequence: CASSIAGVKDTQYF. The CDR3 bases are TGTGCCAGCAGTATAGCGGGAGTCAAAGATACGCAGTATTTT.

This clone turned up a few times. The chain couples TRBV5-1 to TRBJ2-3; maybe TRBD1 (6 bases). Looked up from germline, CDR1 is SGHRS and CDR2 is YFSETQ. The CDR3 sequence is 15 residues long. V lost 4 bases and J lost 0, with 12 bases in between. The CDR3 here is CASSRTASSTDTQYF. CDR3 sequence (DNA): TGCGCCAGCAGCCGGACAGCCTCTAGCACAGATACGCAGTATTTT.

The CDR3: CASNEIFVEFSGANVLTF. Written as DNA, the CDR3 is TGTGCCAGTAATGAAATATTCGTAGAATTCTCTGGGGCCAACGTCCTGACTTTC. The chain couples TRBV19 to TRBJ2-6, with unresolved D. V shed 7 bases and J shed 0 bases, with 19 bases lying between them. The germline V gene encodes CDR1 LNHDA and CDR2 SQIVND (reference sequence). CDR3 size: 18 residues. The full variable domain, completed using reference TRBV19 and TRBJ2-6, is DGGITQSPKYLFRKEGQNVTLSCEQNLNHDAMYWYRQDPGQGLRLIYYSQIVNDFQKGDIAEGYSVSREKKESFPLTVTSAQKNPTAFYLCASNEIFVEFSGANVLTFGAGSRLTVL.

CDR3 coding DNA: TGCGCCAGCAGCCCTCCGGGGGGCGTGCGGACCGGGGAGCTGTTTTTT. This codes for CASSPPGGVRTGELFF. The V call is TRBV5-1, the J call TRBJ2-2; a possible D gene is TRBD2 (7 bases). Trimming shortened V by 4 bases and J by 5 bases, and 18 bases separated the two germline ends. The CDR3 contains 16 residues. Germline V gene lookup returns CDR1 SGHRS and CDR2 YFSETQ.

The rearrangement links TRBV19 to TRBJ2-3; 14 nucleotides line up with TRBD2. The CDR3 runs 15 residues. Germline CDR1 and CDR2: LNHDA and SQIVND (reference sequence). The V gene end was trimmed by 6 bases and the J gene end by 6 bases; junction bases not matched to a gene: 5. The CDR3 is CASSARTSGGDTQYF. CDR3 nucleotide sequence: TGTGCCAGTAGCGCCCGGACTAGCGGGGGGGATACGCAGTATTTT. Full variable domain (outside the CDR3, taken from reference TRBV19 and TRBJ2-3): DGGITQSPKYLFRKEGQNVTLSCEQNLNHDAMYWYRQDPGQGLRLIYYSQIVNDFQKGDIAEGYSVSREKKESFPLTVTSAQKNPTAFYLCASSARTSGGDTQYFGPGTRLTVL.

Concerning this clone: The junction departs from the called germline gene at one end, perhaps through a read error. The chain is built from TRBV7-7 and TRBJ1-1; TRBD1 is a possible D gene (5 bases). Germline values: CDR1 SSHAT, CDR2 FNYEAQ (reference sequence). The length of the CDR3 is 13 residues. CDR3 protein: CASSLSRDTEAFF. The CDR3 DNA is TGTGCTAGCAGCTTGAGCAGGGACACTGAAGCTTTCTTT.

The chain carries TRBV5-6 and TRBJ1-1; no firm D call. CDR1 is SGHDT, CDR2 YYEEEE, per germline. CDR3 length: 16 residues. Trimming stripped 0 bases from V and 0 bases from J, with 12 bases between. This chain's CDR3 is CASSLAARLMNTEAFF. The CDR3 region has the DNA TGTGCCAGCAGCTTGGCGGCACGACTTATGAACACTGAAGCTTTCTTT.

The V call is TRBV7-9, the J call TRBJ2-1; 12 nucleotides align to TRBD2. V lost 6 bases to trimming and J lost 7 bases; unmatched junction nucleotides: 10. The CDR3 spans 16 residues. Germline-derived CDR1 and CDR2 are SEHNR and FQNEAQ (reference sequence). CDR3 sequence (DNA): TGTGCCAGCAGTTCGGCCGGGACTAGCGGGCGAAATGAGCAGTTCTTC. Its protein is CASSSAGTSGRNEQFF.

The rearrangement links TRBV10-1 to TRBJ2-1; TRBD2 matches at 7 bases. The junction had 6 bases not matched to a gene; V was cut back by 3 bases and J by 4 bases. Germline CDR1 reads WNHNN; CDR2 reads SYGVQD (reference sequence). The CDR3 spans 15 residues. CDR3 bases: TGCGCCAGCAGTGACCAGCGGGGACGATACAATGAGCAGTTCTTC. Protein: CASSDQRGRYNEQFF.

The gene calls are TRBV1 and TRBJ2-3; the table calls TRBD1, which could not be checked here. TRBV1 has pseudogene status. The CDR3 extends over 18 amino acids. The CDR3 region is CTSSQNLGQASSTDTQYF. CDR3 nucleotide sequence: TGCACCAGCAGCCAAAACCTGGGACAGGCGAGTAGCACAGATACGCAGTATTTT.